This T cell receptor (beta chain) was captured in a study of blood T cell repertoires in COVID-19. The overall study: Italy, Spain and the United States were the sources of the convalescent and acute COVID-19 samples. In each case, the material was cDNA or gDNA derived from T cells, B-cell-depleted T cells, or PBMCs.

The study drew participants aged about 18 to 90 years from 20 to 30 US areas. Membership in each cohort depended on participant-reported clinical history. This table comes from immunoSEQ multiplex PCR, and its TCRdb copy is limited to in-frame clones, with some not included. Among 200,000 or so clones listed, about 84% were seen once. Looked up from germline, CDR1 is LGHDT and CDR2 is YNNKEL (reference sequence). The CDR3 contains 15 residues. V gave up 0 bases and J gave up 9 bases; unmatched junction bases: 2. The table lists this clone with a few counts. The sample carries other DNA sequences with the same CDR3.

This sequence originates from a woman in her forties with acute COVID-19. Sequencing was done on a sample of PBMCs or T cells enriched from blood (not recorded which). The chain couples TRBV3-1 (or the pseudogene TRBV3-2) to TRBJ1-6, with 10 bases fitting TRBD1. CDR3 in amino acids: CASSQERTGGSPLHF. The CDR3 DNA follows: TGTGCCAGCAGCCAAGAAAGGACAGGGGGTTCACCCCTCCACTTT.